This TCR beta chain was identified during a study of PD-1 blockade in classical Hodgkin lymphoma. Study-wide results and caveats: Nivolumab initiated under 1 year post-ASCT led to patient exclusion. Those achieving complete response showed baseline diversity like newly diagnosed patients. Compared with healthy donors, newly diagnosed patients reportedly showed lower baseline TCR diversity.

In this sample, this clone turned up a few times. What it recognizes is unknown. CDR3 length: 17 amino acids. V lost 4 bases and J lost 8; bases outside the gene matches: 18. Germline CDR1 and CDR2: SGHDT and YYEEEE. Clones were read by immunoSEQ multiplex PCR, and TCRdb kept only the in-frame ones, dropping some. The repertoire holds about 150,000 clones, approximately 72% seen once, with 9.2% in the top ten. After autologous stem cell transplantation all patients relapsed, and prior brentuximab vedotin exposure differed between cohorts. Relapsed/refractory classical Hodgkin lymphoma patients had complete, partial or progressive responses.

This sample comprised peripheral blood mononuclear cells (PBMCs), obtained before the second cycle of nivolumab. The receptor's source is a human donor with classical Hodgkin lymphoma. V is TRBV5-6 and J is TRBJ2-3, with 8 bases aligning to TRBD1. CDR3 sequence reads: CASSPGTGGLLHLTQYF. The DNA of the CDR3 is TGTGCCAGCAGCCCAGGGACAGGTGGGTTGCTCCACCTTACGCAGTATTTT.